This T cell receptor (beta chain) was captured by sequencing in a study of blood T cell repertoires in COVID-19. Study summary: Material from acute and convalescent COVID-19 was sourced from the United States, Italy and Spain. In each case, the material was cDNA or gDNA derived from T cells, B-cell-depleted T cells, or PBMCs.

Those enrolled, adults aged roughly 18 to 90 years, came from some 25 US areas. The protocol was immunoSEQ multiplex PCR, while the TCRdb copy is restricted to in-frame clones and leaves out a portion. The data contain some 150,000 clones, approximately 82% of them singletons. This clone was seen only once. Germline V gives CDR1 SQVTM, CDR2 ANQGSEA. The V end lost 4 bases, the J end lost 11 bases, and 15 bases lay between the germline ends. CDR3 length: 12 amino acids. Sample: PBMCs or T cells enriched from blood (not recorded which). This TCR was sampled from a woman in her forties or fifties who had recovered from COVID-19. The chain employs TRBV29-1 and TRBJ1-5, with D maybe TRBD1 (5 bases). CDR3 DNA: TGCAGCGTTGGAGAAGGGGCGGGGGCCCAGCATTTT. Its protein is CSVGEGAGAQHF.